This T cell receptor (beta chain) was identified in a study of metastatic and nonmetastatic thyroid tumors. Study-wide results and limits: It was reportedly found that TCR beta diversity was significantly higher in malignant thyroid tumors than in benign nodules, a difference seen in both blood and tumor samples.

None of the patients had undergone any treatment ahead of thyroid surgery. Germline values: CDR1 MNHNS, CDR2 SASEGT. The CDR3 sequence is 14 residues long. Deletions cut 5 bases from V and 9 bases from J, with 20 bases between. TCRdb re-called clones from the PCR reads using MiXCR. The data show fewer than 30,000 clones, with approximately 22% seen just once and about a quarter held by the top ten. This clone was counted ten times or more. What it recognizes is unknown. The chain uses TRBV6-1 and TRBJ2-7; D unresolved. The sequencing sample was made of blood. This receptor was taken from a male donor with papillary thyroid cancer or a benign thyroid nodule (not recorded which). Some clones in this sample may be carry-over from other donors' samples. CDR3 region: CASSFIDRSLRQYF. CDR3 nucleotide sequence: TGTGCCAGCAGTTTCATTGACCGGTCTCTTCGGCAGTACTTC.